The present T cell receptor (beta chain) was sequenced within a study of OX40 agonist ivuxolimab in advanced cancers. V lost 5 bases and J lost 4; bases outside the gene matches: 5. This CDR3 is built from 13 residues. Per the germline V gene, CDR1 is LNHDA and CDR2 is SQIVND (reference sequence). The protocol was immunoSEQ multiplex PCR, while the TCRdb copy is restricted to in-frame clones and leaves out a portion. The data show about 61,000 clones, around four fifths seen once. This material consisted of CD4+ or CD8+ T cells sorted from blood, taken in a trial of the OX40 agonist ivuxolimab. The chain combines TRBV19 with TRBJ2-7, with 7 bases aligning to TRBD1. This clonotype was sampled from an adult with an advanced solid tumor such as melanoma, head and neck, liver or kidney cancer. In DNA, the CDR3 is TGTGCCAGTAGTGACAGGGCGTGGTACGAGCAGTACTTC. It yields the protein CASSDRAWYEQYF.